This T cell receptor beta chain was recovered during a study of blood T cell repertoires in COVID-19. The CDR3 extends over 17 amino acids. Germline CDR1 reads MNHEY; CDR2 reads SMNVEV (reference sequence). V lost 5 bases and J lost 3; bases outside the gene matches: 12. Produced via immunoSEQ multiplex PCR; TCRdb's table is partial and in-frame only. The sample includes more than 200,000 clones, around 86% seen only once; the top ten take around 7%. Enrollees, about 18 to 95 years old, lived in 20 to 25 US areas. Each participant's cohort was designated according to participant-reported clinical history.

Sequencing was done on a sample of PBMCs or T cells enriched from blood (not recorded which). The chain uses TRBV27 and TRBJ2-7, with TRBD2 identical over 11 bases. The clonotype originates from a man aged 25-45 years in a cohort exposed to, infected with or recovered from COVID-19 (not recorded which). The CDR3 DNA reads as TGTGCCAGCAGTCGAGCCTCGGGACTAGCGGTGATCTACGAGCAGTACTTC. Amino acid sequence: CASSRASGLAVIYEQYF.